The entry that follows covers one TCR beta chain sequence. The antigen is undetermined. The record originates from a study of cytomegalovirus exposure and HLA in healthy donors. Findings of the study overall: A later analysis found most CMV-associated TCR beta chains apparently HLA-restricted. TCR beta sequences reportedly predicted most subjects' HLA-A and HLA-B alleles accurately.

This CDR3 region has 14 residues. Germline lookup yields CDR1 GTSNPN and CDR2 SVGIG (reference sequence). V was shortened by 0 bases and J by 1 base, with 9 bases between the two germline ends. Among the donors, all were healthy bone marrow donors. The PCR contained 60 Vbeta and 13 Jbeta primers. Measured with immunoSEQ multiplex PCR; TCRdb has only the in-frame clones, and not every one. Of more than 110,000 clones listed, nearly 10% are singletons. Sequencing used PBMCs. This sequence originates from a man aged 45 to 65 in good health and CMV-seronegative. The chain carries TRBV30 and TRBJ1-1; D not certain. The CDR3 loop reads CAWSVGDGNTEAFF. CDR3 DNA: TGTGCCTGGAGTGTGGGCGATGGGAACACTGAAGCTTTCTTT.